This T cell receptor (beta chain) was observed in a study of blood T cell repertoires in COVID-19. Study information: Collection of acute and convalescent COVID-19 samples took place in the United States, Italy and Spain. T cells, B-cell-depleted T cells, or PBMCs provided the cDNA or gDNA that served as material.

The CDR3 sequence is 16 residues long. In the authors' methods: Estimated nucleated cell counts came from reference gene primer amplification. TCRdb's copy holds only in-frame clones and misses some; the assay was immunoSEQ multiplex PCR. V, J and clone size are taken as reported in that table, and D and trimming were inferred from the DNA itself. The top ten hold about 9.4% of the sample, which has over 120,000 clones, roughly 88% seen once. This chain uses TRBV1 with TRBJ2-7; no DNA check was done on the table's D call, TRBD1. TRBV1 is a documented pseudogene. The TCR sequence derives from a man in his fifties or sixties with active or convalescent COVID-19. The sample consisted of peripheral blood. The CDR3 DNA follows: TGCACCAGCAGCCAAGTCCTCCAGGGTGTACCCTACGAGCAGTACGTC. Residues: CTSSQVLQGVPYEQYV.